The 3 T cell receptor beta chains below were found in one sample sequenced in a study of cytomegalovirus exposure and HLA in healthy donors. The PCR used 60 Vbeta and 13 Jbeta primers. Clones were sequenced by immunoSEQ multiplex PCR, and TCRdb holds only the in-frame ones, with some missing. This repertoire shows about 160,000 clones, 55% to 80% found once; its top ten account for roughly 4%. Sequenced sample: PBMCs. All receptors derive from a woman aged 18-29 years in good health and CMV-seropositive.

The gene calls are TRBV11-2 and TRBJ2-7; 7 bases fit TRBD1. Looked up from germline, CDR1 is SGHAT and CDR2 is FQNNGV. This CDR3 is built from 14 residues. V lost 1 base to trimming and J lost 2 bases; unmatched junction nucleotides: 2. This chain's CDR3 is CASSLGQGPYEQYF. The CDR3, as DNA: TGTGCCAGCAGCTTAGGACAGGGACCCTACGAGCAGTACTTC.

This clone was detected a few times. The chain uses TRBV4-1 and TRBJ1-2; tentative D call: TRBD1 (6 bases). Germline CDR1 reads MGHRA; CDR2 reads YSYEKL. Trimming shortened V by 0 bases and J by 7 bases, and 15 bases separated the two germline ends. The CDR3 is 15 residues long. As DNA, the CDR3 is TGCGCCAGCAGCCAAGAGATTTCACAGGGATTTGGCTACACCTTC. Its translation: CASSQEISQGFGYTF.

The chain uses TRBV6-1 and TRBJ2-7; 12 bases are a match to TRBD2. The CDR3 extends over 15 amino acids. Germline V CDR1 and CDR2: MNHNS, SASEGT. Trimming removed 5 bases from V and 6 bases from J; junction bases left unmatched: 8. In nucleotides, the CDR3 is TGTGCCAGCAGTAAGAGACTAGCGGGGGAGATCGAGCAGTACTTC. It specifies CASSKRLAGEIEQYF.